This T cell receptor beta chain was sequenced in a study of T cell repertoires in cytomegalovirus infection. TCRdb passed the reads through MiXCR, listing each CDR3 protein once. The sample consists of some 400,000 distinct CDR3 sequences, around 32% of them appearing once. Concerning this clonotype itself: What it binds is not known.

Study-level points and caveats: The cumulative frequency of public TCR beta families identified carriers of CMV plus the relevant HLA.

V dropped 5 bases and J dropped 8 bases, with 15 bases sitting between them. This CDR3 is built from 13 residues. Per the germline V gene, CDR1 is MNHNS and CDR2 is SASEGT. The TCR was taken from a human donor in good health (CMV status not recorded). Some clones in this sample may be carry-over from other donors' samples. The sample was PBMCs. This chain links TRBV6-1 with TRBJ1-2; tentatively, D is TRBD1 (5 bases). CDR3 in DNA: TGTGCCAGCAGTTCCCGCACAGGCTGGGGCTACACCTTC. The encoded protein is CASSSRTGWGYTF.